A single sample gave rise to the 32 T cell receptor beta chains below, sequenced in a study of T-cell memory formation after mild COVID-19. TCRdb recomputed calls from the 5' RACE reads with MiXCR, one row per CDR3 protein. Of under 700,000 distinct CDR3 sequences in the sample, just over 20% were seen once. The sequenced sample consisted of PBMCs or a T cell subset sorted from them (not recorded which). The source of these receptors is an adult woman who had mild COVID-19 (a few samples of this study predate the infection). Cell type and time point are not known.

The chain's CDR3 is CASSPLPDAEAFF. CDR3 sequence (DNA): TGTGCCAGCTCACCACTGCCGGACGCTGAAGCTTTCTTT. The rearrangement uses TRBV18 and TRBJ1-1; D is ambiguous. The CDR3 is made up of 13 amino acids. Trimming cost V 1 base and J 6 bases, with 9 bases left between them. Germline CDR1 reads KGHSH; CDR2 reads LQKENI.

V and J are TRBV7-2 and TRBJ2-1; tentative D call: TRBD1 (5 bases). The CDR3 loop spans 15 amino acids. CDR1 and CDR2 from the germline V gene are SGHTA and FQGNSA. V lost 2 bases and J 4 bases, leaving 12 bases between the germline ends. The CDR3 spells CASSLIGAEYNEQFF. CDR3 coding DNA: TGTGCCAGCAGCTTAATAGGGGCGGAATACAATGAGCAGTTCTTC. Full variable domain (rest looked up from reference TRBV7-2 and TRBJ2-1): GAGVSQSPSNKVTEKGKDVELRCDPISGHTALYWYRQSLGQGLEFLIYFQGNSAPDKSGLPSDRFSAERTGGSVSTLTIQRTQQEDSAVYLCASSLIGAEYNEQFFGPGTRLTVL.

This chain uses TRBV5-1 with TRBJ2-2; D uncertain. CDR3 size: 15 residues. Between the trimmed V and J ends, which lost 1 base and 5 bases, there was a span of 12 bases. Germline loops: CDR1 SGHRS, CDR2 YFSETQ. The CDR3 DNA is TGCGCCAGCAGCTTGACGGAAGTCGCTACCGGGGAGCTGTTTTTT. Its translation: CASSLTEVATGELFF.

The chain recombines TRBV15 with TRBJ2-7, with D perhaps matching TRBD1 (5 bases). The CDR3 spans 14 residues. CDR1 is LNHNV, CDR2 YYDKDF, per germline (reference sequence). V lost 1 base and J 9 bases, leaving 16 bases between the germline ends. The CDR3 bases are TGTGCCACCAGCAGAGCTGGGGCCACCACGGGGCAGTACTTC. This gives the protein CATSRAGATTGQYF.

For the CDR3, the DNA is TGCGCCAGCAGCCCCTTGGAACCAAACTATGGCTACACCTTC. Its protein is CASSPLEPNYGYTF. The chain uses TRBV5-1 and TRBJ1-2; the D is unclear. With 4 bases removed from V and 2 bases from J, the gap between germline ends came to 12 bases. The CDR3 is 14 residues long. The germline gives CDR1 SGHRS, CDR2 YFSETQ. Drawing the rest from reference TRBV5-1 and TRBJ1-2, the complete variable domain is KAGVTQTPRYLIKTRGQQVTLSCSPISGHRSVSWYQQTPGQGLQFLFEYFSETQRNKGNFPGRFSGRQFSNSRSEMNVSTLELGDSALYLCASSPLEPNYGYTFGSGTRLTVV.

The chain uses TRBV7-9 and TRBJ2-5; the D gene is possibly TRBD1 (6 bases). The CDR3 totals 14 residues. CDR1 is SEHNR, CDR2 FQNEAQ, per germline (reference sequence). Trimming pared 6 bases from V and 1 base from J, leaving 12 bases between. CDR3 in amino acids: CASRPGQRQETQYF. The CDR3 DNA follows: TGTGCCAGCAGACCCGGACAGCGCCAAGAGACCCAGTACTTC.

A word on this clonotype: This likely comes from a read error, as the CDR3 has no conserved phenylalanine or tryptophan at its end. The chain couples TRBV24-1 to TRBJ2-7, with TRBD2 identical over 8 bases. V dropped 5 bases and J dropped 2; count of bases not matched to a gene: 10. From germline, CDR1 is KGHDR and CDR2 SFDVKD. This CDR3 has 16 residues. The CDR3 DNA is TGTGCCACCAGTGCCAGGGATCGCGGGAGGCCCTACGAGCAGTACTTA. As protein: CATSARDRGRPYEQYL.

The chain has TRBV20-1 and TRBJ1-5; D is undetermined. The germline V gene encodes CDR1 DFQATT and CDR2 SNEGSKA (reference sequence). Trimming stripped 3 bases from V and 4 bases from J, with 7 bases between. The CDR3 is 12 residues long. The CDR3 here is CSASSGNQPQHF. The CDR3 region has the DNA TGCAGTGCTAGCAGTGGAAATCAGCCCCAGCATTTT.

The CDR3 loop reads CASSSRGSSTDTQYF. CDR3 sequence (DNA): TGTGCCAGCAGTTCCCGGGGCTCGAGCACAGATACGCAGTATTTT. This chain uses TRBV13 with TRBJ2-3; either TRBD1 or TRBD2 may supply D (5 bases each). V gave up 6 bases and J gave up 0 bases, with 13 bases separating them. The germline V gene has CDR1 PRHDT and CDR2 FYEKMQ (reference sequence). The CDR3 is 15 residues long.

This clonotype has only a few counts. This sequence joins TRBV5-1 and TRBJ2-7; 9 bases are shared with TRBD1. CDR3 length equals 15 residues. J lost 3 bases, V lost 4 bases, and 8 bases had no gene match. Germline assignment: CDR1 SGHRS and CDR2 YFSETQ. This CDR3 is CASSKTGQGSYEQYF. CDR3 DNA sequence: TGCGCCAGCAGCAAGACCGGACAGGGGAGCTACGAGCAGTACTTC.

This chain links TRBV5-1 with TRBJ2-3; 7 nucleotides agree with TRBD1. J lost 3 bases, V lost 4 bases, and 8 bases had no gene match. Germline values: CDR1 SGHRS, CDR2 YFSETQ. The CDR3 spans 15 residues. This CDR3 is CASSPQGGGTDTQYF. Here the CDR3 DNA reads TGCGCCAGCAGCCCCCAAGGGGGCGGAACAGATACGCAGTATTTT.

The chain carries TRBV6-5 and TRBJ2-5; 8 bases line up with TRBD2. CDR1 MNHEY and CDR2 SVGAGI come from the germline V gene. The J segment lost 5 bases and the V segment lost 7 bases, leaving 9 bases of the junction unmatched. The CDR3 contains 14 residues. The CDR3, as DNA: TGTGCCAGCATCGGCGGGGGGCTCCGGGAGACCCAGTACTTC. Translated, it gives CASIGGGLRETQYF.

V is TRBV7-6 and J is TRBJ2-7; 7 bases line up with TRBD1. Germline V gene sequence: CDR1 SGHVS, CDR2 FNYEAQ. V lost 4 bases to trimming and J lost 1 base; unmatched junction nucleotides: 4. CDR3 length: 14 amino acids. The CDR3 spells CASSYRDSSYEQYF. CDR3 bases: TGTGCCAGCAGCTACCGGGACAGTTCCTACGAGCAGTACTTC.

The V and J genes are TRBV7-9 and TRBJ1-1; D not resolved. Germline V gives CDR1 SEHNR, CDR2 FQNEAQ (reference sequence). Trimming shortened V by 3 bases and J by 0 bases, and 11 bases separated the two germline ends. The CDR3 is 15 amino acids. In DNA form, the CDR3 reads TGTGCCAGCAGCTTGGACGGTGGGATGAACACTGAAGCTTTCTTT. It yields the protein CASSLDGGMNTEAFF.

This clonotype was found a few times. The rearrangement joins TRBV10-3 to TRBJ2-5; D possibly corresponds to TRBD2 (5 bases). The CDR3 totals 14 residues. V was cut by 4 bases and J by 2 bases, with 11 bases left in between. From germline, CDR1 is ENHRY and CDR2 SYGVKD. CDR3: CAISAGPGQETQYF. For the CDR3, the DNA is TGTGCCATCAGTGCCGGTCCGGGGCAAGAGACCCAGTACTTC.

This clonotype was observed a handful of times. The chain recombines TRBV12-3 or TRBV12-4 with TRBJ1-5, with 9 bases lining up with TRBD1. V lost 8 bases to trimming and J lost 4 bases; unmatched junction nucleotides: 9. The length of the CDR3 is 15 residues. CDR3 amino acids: CASGRADRGNQPQHF. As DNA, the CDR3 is TGTGCCAGCGGTCGCGCCGACAGGGGGAATCAGCCCCAGCATTTT.

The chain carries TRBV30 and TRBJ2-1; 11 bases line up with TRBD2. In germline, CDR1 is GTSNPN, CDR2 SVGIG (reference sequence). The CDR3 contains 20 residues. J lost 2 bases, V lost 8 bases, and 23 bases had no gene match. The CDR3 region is CALRGPLAGANRKPYNEQFF. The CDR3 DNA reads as TGTGCCCTCAGAGGGCCACTAGCGGGGGCTAACCGCAAGCCCTACAATGAGCAGTTCTTC. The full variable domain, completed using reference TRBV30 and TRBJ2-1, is SQTIHQWPATLVQPVGSPLSLECTVEGTSNPNLYWYRQAAGRGLQLLFYSVGIGQISSEVPQNLSASRPQDRQFILSSKKLLLSDSGFYLCALRGPLAGANRKPYNEQFFGPGTRLTVL.

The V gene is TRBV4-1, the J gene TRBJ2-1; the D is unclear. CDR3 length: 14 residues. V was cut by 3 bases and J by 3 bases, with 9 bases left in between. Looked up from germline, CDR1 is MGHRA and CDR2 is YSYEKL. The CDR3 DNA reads TGCGCCAGCAGCCAGGACGGAATCTACAATGAGCAGTTCTTC. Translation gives CASSQDGIYNEQFF.

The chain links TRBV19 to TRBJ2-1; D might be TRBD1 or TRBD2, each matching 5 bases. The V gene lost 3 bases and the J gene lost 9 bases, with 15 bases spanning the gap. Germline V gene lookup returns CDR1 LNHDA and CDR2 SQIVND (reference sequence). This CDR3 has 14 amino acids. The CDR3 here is CASSIRVGVVEQFF. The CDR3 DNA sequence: TGTGCCAGTAGTATCAGGGTGGGAGTCGTTGAGCAGTTCTTC.

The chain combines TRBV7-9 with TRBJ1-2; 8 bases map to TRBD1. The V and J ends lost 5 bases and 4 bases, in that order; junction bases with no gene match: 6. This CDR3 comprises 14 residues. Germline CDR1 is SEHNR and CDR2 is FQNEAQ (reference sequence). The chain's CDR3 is CASSRTGPSYGYTF. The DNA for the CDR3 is TGTGCCAGCAGCCGGACAGGGCCATCCTATGGCTACACCTTC. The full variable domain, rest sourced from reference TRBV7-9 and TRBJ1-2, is DTGVSQNPRHKITKRGQNVTFRCDPISEHNRLYWYRQTLGQGPEFLTYFQNEAQLEKSRLLSDRFSAERPKGSFSTLEIQRTEQGDSAMYLCASSRTGPSYGYTFGSGTRLTVV.

The CDR3 spells CASSFGSGRSLAYNEQFF. The CDR3 coding sequence is TGCGCCAGCAGCTTTGGTAGCGGGAGATCCTTAGCCTACAATGAGCAGTTCTTC. The chain carries TRBV5-1 and TRBJ2-1; TRBD2 aligns across 9 bases. After removal of 2 bases from V and 2 bases from J, the junction contained 11 bases not matched to a gene. The CDR3 length is 18 residues. Germline CDR1 SGHRS, CDR2 YFSETQ. Supplemented by reference TRBV5-1 and TRBJ2-1, the full variable domain reads KAGVTQTPRYLIKTRGQQVTLSCSPISGHRSVSWYQQTPGQGLQFLFEYFSETQRNKGNFPGRFSGRQFSNSRSEMNVSTLELGDSALYLCASSFGSGRSLAYNEQFFGPGTRLTVL.

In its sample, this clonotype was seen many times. The CDR3 region is CASSPPNRDNEQFF. CDR3 coding DNA: TGTGCCAGCTCACCACCAAACAGGGACAATGAGCAGTTCTTC. J is TRBJ2-1 and V is TRBV18; possibly TRBD1 for D (6 bases). Germline lookup yields CDR1 KGHSH and CDR2 LQKENI. This CDR3 has 14 amino acids. V lost 0 bases and J lost 5, with 8 bases in between.

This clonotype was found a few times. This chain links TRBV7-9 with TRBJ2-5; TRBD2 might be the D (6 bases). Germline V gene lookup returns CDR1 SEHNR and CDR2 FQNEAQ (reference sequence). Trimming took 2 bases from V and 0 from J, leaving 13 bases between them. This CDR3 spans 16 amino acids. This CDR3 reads CASSLRGGGNQETQYF. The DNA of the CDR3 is TGTGCCAGCAGCTTACGTGGGGGAGGCAACCAAGAGACCCAGTACTTC. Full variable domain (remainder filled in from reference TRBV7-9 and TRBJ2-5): DTGVSQNPRHKITKRGQNVTFRCDPISEHNRLYWYRQTLGQGPEFLTYFQNEAQLEKSRLLSDRFSAERPKGSFSTLEIQRTEQGDSAMYLCASSLRGGGNQETQYFGPGTRLLVL.

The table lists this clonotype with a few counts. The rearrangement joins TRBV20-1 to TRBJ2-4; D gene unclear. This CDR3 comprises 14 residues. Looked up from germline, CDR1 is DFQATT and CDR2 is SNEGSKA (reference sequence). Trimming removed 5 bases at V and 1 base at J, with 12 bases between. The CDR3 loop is CSAFDVVAKNIQYF. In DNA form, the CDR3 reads TGCAGTGCTTTTGACGTGGTCGCCAAAAACATTCAGTACTTC.

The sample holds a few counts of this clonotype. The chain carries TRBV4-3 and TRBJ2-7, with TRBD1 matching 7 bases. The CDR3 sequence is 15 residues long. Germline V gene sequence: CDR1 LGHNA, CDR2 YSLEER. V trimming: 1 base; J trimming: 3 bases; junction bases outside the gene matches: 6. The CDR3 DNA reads TGCGCCAGCAGCCAAGGGACAGGACTCAACTACGAGCAGTACTTC. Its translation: CASSQGTGLNYEQYF.

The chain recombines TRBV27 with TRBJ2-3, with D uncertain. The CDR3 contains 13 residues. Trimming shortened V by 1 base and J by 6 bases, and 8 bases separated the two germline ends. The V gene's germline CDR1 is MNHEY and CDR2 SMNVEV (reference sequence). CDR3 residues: CASSLWVRDTQYF. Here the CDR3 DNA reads TGTGCCAGCAGTTTATGGGTTAGGGATACGCAGTATTTT.

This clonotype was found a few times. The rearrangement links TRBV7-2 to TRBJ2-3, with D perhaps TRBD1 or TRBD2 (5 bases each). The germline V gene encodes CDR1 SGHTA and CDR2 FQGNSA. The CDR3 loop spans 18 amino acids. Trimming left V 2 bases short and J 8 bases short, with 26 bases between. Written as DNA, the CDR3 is TGTGCCAGCAGCTTATTAAGTATCCGGGACCTACAACTTACTACGCAGTATTTT. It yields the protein CASSLLSIRDLQLTTQYF.

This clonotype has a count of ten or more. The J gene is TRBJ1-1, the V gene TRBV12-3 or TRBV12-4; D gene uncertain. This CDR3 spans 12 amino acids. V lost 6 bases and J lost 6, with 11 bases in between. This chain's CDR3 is CASSLGGPEAFF. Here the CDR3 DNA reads TGTGCCAGCAGCCTAGGTGGCCCTGAAGCTTTCTTT.

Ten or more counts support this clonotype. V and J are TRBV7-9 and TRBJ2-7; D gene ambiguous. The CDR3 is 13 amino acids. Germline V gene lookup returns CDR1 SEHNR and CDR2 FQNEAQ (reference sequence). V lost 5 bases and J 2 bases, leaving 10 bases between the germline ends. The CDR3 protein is CASSPKGPYEQYF. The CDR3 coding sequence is TGTGCCAGCAGCCCAAAGGGCCCCTACGAGCAGTACTTC.

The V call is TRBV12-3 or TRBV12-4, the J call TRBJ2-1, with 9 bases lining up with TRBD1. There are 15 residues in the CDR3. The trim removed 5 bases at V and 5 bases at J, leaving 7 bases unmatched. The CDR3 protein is CASSATGGEDNEQFF. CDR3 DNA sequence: TGTGCCAGCAGTGCAACAGGGGGCGAAGACAATGAGCAGTTCTTC.

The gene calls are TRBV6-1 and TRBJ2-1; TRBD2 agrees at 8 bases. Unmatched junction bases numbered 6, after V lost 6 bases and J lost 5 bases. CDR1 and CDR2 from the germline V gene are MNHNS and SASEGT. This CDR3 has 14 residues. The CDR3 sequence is CASRVGGRNNEQFF. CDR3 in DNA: TGTGCCAGCAGGGTAGGCGGGAGGAACAATGAGCAGTTCTTC.

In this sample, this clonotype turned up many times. The CDR3 loop reads CASGPRFHGYTF. CDR3 nucleotide sequence: TGTGCCAGCGGACCAAGATTTCATGGCTACACCTTC. The rearrangement links TRBV6-5 to TRBJ1-2; D is undetermined. The CDR3 length is 12 residues. The V gene's germline CDR1 is MNHEY and CDR2 SVGAGI. Trimming stripped 8 bases from V and 6 bases from J, with 13 bases between.